This TCR beta chain was found in a study of CD8+ T cells in alopecia areata. Findings and caveats of the study: In scalp samples, resident alphabeta T cells of normal skin are also sequenced. Persistence of many expanded lesional clones was seen in scalp and blood during tofacitinib. Clonality was higher in lesional than normal scalp, especially in alopecia totalis/universalis.

CDR3 size: 12 residues. CDR1 and CDR2 from the germline V gene are SQVTM and ANQGSEA. V shed 4 bases and J shed 4 bases, with 8 bases lying between them. RNA extraction was followed by reverse transcription into cDNA, which acted as the sequencing template. This table comes from immunoSEQ multiplex PCR, and its TCRdb copy is limited to in-frame clones, with some not included. The table records hundreds of thousands of clones, around two fifths of them present only once. Only a few counts were recorded for this clone. Antigen unknown. The same CDR3 arises from other DNA sequences in this sample as well. As for treatment: oral pan-JAK inhibitor, 5-10 mg twice daily.

This chain uses TRBV29-1 with TRBJ2-1; no clear D gene. Sequencing was performed on CD4+ T cells sorted from blood, taken at approximately week 31, from a patient treated with tofacitinib. The receptor was derived from a human donor with alopecia areata. CDR3 residues: CSVVRIYNEQFF. CDR3 nucleotides: TGCAGCGTTGTAAGGATTTACAATGAGCAGTTCTTC.